This section outlines one T cell receptor (beta chain) sequence together with its context. The antigen remains unidentified. This entry is derived from a study of long-term antiretroviral therapy in people with HIV. Turning to the study itself: By about a decade, the earliest samples predate the 2015 immediate-ART recommendation. General study points: Diversity increased after ART yet remained lower than in transplant donor controls. Clones showing expansion before ART dominated the repertoire at all time points.

Run at survey level, the immunoSEQ assay was version v3.0. The protocol was immunoSEQ multiplex PCR, while the TCRdb copy is restricted to in-frame clones and leaves out a portion. The table lists over 30,000 clones, nearly 90% of them singletons, with roughly 13% in the top ten. V gave up 9 bases and J gave up 2 bases; unmatched junction bases: 4. The CDR3 has 13 residues. The germline V gene has CDR1 MNHEY and CDR2 SMNVEV (reference sequence). Per donor, a minimum of one pre-ART and a minimum of two post-ART PBMC samples were available. The input for sequencing was unsorted PBMCs, taken 1.1 years after starting antiretroviral therapy. This sequence was found in a man aged 18 to 29 with HIV. V is TRBV27 and J is TRBJ2-7; 10 positions match TRBD2. The CDR3 nucleotides are TGTGCCAGTCTAGCGGGAGATACCTACGAGCAGTACTTC. Protein sequence: CASLAGDTYEQYF.